This is a list of T cell receptor beta chains from one sample in a study of blood T cell repertoires in COVID-19. Assay used: immunoSEQ multiplex PCR; TCRdb lists only in-frame clones, some missing. The sample yields about 30,000 clones, 70% to 90% seen once. The sample was peripheral blood. The receptor set was obtained from a human donor in a cohort sampled during active COVID-19. The donor label of this sample is uncertain. CDR3s include the opening cysteine and the closing phenylalanine or tryptophan. A D gene is named only where the DNA matches it firmly. Clone size appears in some rows only: once, few, many, or a class for an expanded clone.

j_call v_call clone_size d_call cdr3_nt cdr3_aa
TRBJ1-1 TRBV25-1 NA TRBD1 TGTGCCAGCAGTGAACCCCGACAGGGAAACACTGAAGCTTTCTTT CASSEPRQGNTEAFF
TRBJ2-1 TRBV9 once TRBD1 TGTGCCAGCAGCGCACAGGGGGATGAGCAGTTCTTC CASSAQGDEQFF
TRBJ2-3 TRBV5-1 NA TRBD2 TGCGCCAGCAGCTTCCTTAGCGGGACTAGCACAGATACGCAGTATTTT CASSFLSGTSTDTQYF
TRBJ2-6 TRBV7-9 NA TRBD1 TGTGCCAGCAGCTCGAGAAAGACAGGGCTCCCTGGGGCCAACGTCCTGACTTTC CASSSRKTGLPGANVLTF
TRBJ1-1 TRBV6-6 medium-sized NA TGTGCCAGCAGTTACCCAGACAGGTATGAAGCTTTCTTT CASSYPDRYEAFF
TRBJ2-2 TRBV7-2 NA NA TGTGCCAGCAGTGTAAACAGGGAATCCGGGGAGCTGTTTTTT CASSVNRESGELFF
TRBJ1-5 TRBV4-1 NA NA TGCGCCAGCAGCCAAGAGTCCCCGGGAGGGTTGGATGGCAATCAGCCCCAGCATTTT CASSQESPGGLDGNQPQHF
TRBJ1-1 TRBV7-9 NA TRBD1 TGTGCCAGCAGCTTTACAGGGGACGCTGAAGCTTTCTTT CASSFTGDAEAFF
TRBJ2-3 TRBV28 NA TRBD2 TGTGCCAGCAGCTATAGCGGGAGGGCCTATTTT CASSYSGRAYF
TRBJ2-7 TRBV14 NA NA TGTGCCAGCAGCCAAGATAGAGCGCCGCTGAGCGAGCAGTACTTC CASSQDRAPLSEQYF
TRBJ1-1 TRBV7-8 few NA TGTGCCAGCAGCCCTTCGGGGGGTAGCCATGCTGAAGCTTTCTTT CASSPSGGSHAEAFF
TRBJ2-1 TRBV7-8 NA TRBD1 TGTGCCAGCAGCCCACTGACAGGGACCTACAATGAGCAGTTCTTC CASSPLTGTYNEQFF
TRBJ2-5 TRBV11-3 NA TRBD2 TGTGCCAGCAGCTTATTAGGCTCCCTAGCGGGACAAGAGACCCAGTACTTC CASSLLGSLAGQETQYF
TRBJ2-5 TRBV10-1 NA NA TGCGCCAGCAGTGCGGGACACCCAGCCGGTACCCAGTACTTC CASSAGHPAGTQYF
TRBJ1-2 TRBV27 NA TRBD1 TGTGCCAGCAGTTTCAGGGACAGGGGGCAAGGCTACACCTTC CASSFRDRGQGYTF
TRBJ2-3 TRBV3-1/TRBV3-2 NA TRBD2 TGTGCCAGCAGTCGAAAAGCGGGAGTGGTGACTGGCACAGATACGCAGTATTTT CASSRKAGVVTGTDTQYF
TRBJ1-1 TRBV5-1 NA NA TGCGCCAGCAGCATCGGACAGTCCACTGAAGCTTTCTTT CASSIGQSTEAFF